Below, 14 T cell receptor beta chains from the same sample are listed, as sequenced in a study of control samples from healthy donors and cancer patients. Generated by immunoSEQ multiplex PCR, the TCRdb table keeps only in-frame clones and is missing some. The sample lists around 130,000 clones, around nine tenths occurring once. Sequencing used blood. These receptors were taken from a man in his fifties or sixties in good health.

V is TRBV10-3 and J is TRBJ2-7, with D maybe TRBD1 (6 bases). Germline values: CDR1 ENHRY, CDR2 SYGVKD. The CDR3 extends over 11 amino acids. Trimming shortened V by 8 bases and J by 6 bases, and 11 bases separated the two germline ends. The CDR3 DNA reads as TGTGCCATCGGCACAGGGCCCGAGCAGTACTTC. Protein product: CAIGTGPEQYF.

This chain connects TRBV11-2 to TRBJ1-2; D uncertain. Trimming stripped 0 bases from V and 5 bases from J, with 7 bases between. This CDR3 spans 13 amino acids. Germline values: CDR1 SGHAT, CDR2 FQNNGV. CDR3 in amino acids: CASSLDIFYGYTF. The CDR3 DNA reads as TGTGCCAGCAGCTTAGACATCTTTTATGGCTACACCTTC.

This clone has a single count. J is TRBJ2-7 and V is TRBV11-2; 10 bases fit TRBD1. Unmatched junction bases numbered 4, after V lost 3 bases and J lost 2 bases. There are 15 residues in the CDR3. Germline CDR1 is SGHAT and CDR2 is FQNNGV. The CDR3 DNA reads as TGTGCCAGCAGCTTGGGACAGGGGTCAACCTACGAGCAGTACTTC. It translates to CASSLGQGSTYEQYF. The entire variable domain, with the rest obtained from reference TRBV11-2 and TRBJ2-7, is as follows: EAGVAQSPRYKIIEKRQSVAFWCNPISGHATLYWYQQILGQGPKLLIQFQNNGVVDDSQLPKDRFSAERLKGVDSTLKIQPAKLEDSAVYLCASSLGQGSTYEQYFGPGTRLTVT.

V is TRBV6-4 and J is TRBJ2-3; weak D call: TRBD2 (6 bases). V shed 4 bases and J shed 3 bases, with 11 bases lying between them. Germline V gives CDR1 MRHNA, CDR2 SNTAGT. This CDR3 is 14 amino acids long. CDR3 coding DNA: TGTGCCAGCAGTGCGGGGGAGTCTACAGATACGCAGTATTTT. Protein sequence: CASSAGESTDTQYF.

The chain couples TRBV5-1 to TRBJ1-4; possibly TRBD1 for D (5 bases). Deletions cut 1 base from V and 2 bases from J, with 12 bases between. This CDR3 has 16 amino acids. The germline CDR1 and CDR2 sequences are SGHRS and YFSETQ. The CDR3 nucleotides read TGCGCCAGCAGCTTGTCGGTTCGGGGGACTAATGAAAAACTGTTTTTT. Protein product: CASSLSVRGTNEKLFF.

The chain couples TRBV28 to TRBJ1-2; D call uncertain. Germline V gives CDR1 MDHEN, CDR2 SYDVKM. The CDR3 loop spans 14 amino acids. V dropped 3 bases and J dropped 4 bases, with 12 bases sitting between them. The CDR3 region has the DNA TGTGCCAGCAGTTTGCCAGGAAGTTTCTATGGCTACACCTTC. It codes for CASSLPGSFYGYTF.

The V gene is TRBV7-9, the J gene TRBJ1-4; D is possibly TRBD1 (6 bases). The CDR3 sequence is 15 residues long. Germline V gene sequence: CDR1 SEHNR, CDR2 FQNEAQ (reference sequence). V was trimmed by 5 bases and J by 11 bases, leaving 21 bases between them. The CDR3 nucleotides read TGTGCCAGCAGCCCCCCGCGAGCTGGGGGCGGGAAACTGTTTTTT. Its translation: CASSPPRAGGGKLFF.

The genes are TRBV21-1 and TRBJ1-5; the tabulated D call, TRBD1, remains unverified against the DNA. TRBV21-1 is labeled a pseudogene. The CDR3 covers 16 residues. The DNA of the CDR3 is TGTGCCAGCATCCGGGACAGGGGCCACGACGATCAGCCCCAGCATTTT. As protein: CASIRDRGHDDQPQHF.

This chain uses TRBV9 with TRBJ2-3; tentative D call: TRBD2 (6 bases). Germline V gives CDR1 SGDLS, CDR2 YYNGEE. CDR3 length: 15 amino acids. Trimming pared 0 bases from V and 4 bases from J, leaving 12 bases between. CDR3 sequence: CASSVDGLASDTQYF. CDR3 DNA sequence: TGTGCCAGCAGCGTAGATGGGCTAGCGTCAGATACGCAGTATTTT.

The rearrangement links TRBV2 to TRBJ2-1, with a possible D match to TRBD2 (6 bases). Germline-derived CDR1 and CDR2 are SNHLY and FYNNEI. V was cut by 6 bases and J by 6 bases, with 18 bases left in between. The CDR3 has 15 amino acids. The CDR3 nucleotides read TGTGCCAGCAGGGAACTAGCCACTCGGGTCAATGAGCAGTTCTTC. The encoded protein is CASRELATRVNEQFF.

The J gene is TRBJ2-2, the V gene TRBV10-3; the D call may be TRBD1 or TRBD2 (7 bases each). This CDR3 is built from 14 residues. The germline gives CDR1 ENHRY, CDR2 SYGVKD. Between the trimmed V and J ends, which lost 6 bases and 4 bases, there was a span of 12 bases. The CDR3 sequence: CAIRDREGTGELFF. The DNA for the CDR3 is TGTGCCATCAGAGACAGGGAGGGCACCGGGGAGCTGTTTTTT.

V is TRBV5-1 and J is TRBJ2-2, with D tentatively TRBD2 (6 bases). Germline CDR1 SGHRS, CDR2 YFSETQ. Trimming removed 1 base from V and 4 bases from J, with 20 bases in between. CDR3 size: 18 residues. The CDR3 reads CASSLTGERRGTTGELFF. The CDR3 nucleotides are TGCGCCAGCAGCTTGACCGGGGAACGGCGGGGAACCACCGGGGAGCTGTTTTTT.

The gene calls are TRBV9 and TRBJ2-6, with TRBD2 as a possible D gene (6 bases). Looked up from germline, CDR1 is SGDLS and CDR2 is YYNGEE. The CDR3 has 19 amino acids. Trimming shortened V by 2 bases and J by 0 bases, and 18 bases separated the two germline ends. The CDR3 coding sequence is TGTGCCAGCAGCGTCCCCGGAGGGGCACGGAGCTCTGGGGCCAACGTCCTGACTTTC. It codes for CASSVPGGARSSGANVLTF.

The chain employs TRBV5-4 and TRBJ1-1; 9 bases match TRBD1. The trim removed 4 bases at V and 4 bases at J, leaving 17 bases unmatched. Per germline, CDR1 SGHNT and CDR2 YYREEE (reference sequence). The CDR3 consists of 18 residues. CDR3 sequence reads: CASSPLPQGAPGSTEAFF. The CDR3 region has the DNA TGTGCCAGCAGCCCATTGCCACAGGGGGCACCAGGGAGCACTGAAGCTTTCTTT. Full variable domain (outside the CDR3, taken from reference TRBV5-4 and TRBJ1-1): ETGVTQSPTHLIKTRGQQVTLRCSSQSGHNTVSWYQQALGQGPQFIFQYYREEENGRGNFPPRFSGLQFPNYSSELNVNALELDDSALYLCASSPLPQGAPGSTEAFFGQGTRLTVV.